What follows are 6 T cell receptor beta chains derived from one specimen sequenced in a study of response to subunit inactivated influenza vaccine. TCRdb ran MiXCR on the RT-PCR reads and lists one entry per CDR3 protein. The repertoire holds a few hundred thousand distinct CDR3 sequences, with over 20% as singletons. This material consisted of PBMCs from blood, taken approximately 22 months after vaccination. These receptors came from a man aged 45 to 75 who received an inactivated influenza vaccine.

The genes are TRBV28 and TRBJ2-7; 10 positions agree with TRBD1. Germline V gene sequence: CDR1 MDHEN, CDR2 SYDVKM. Trimming at V came to 3 bases and at J to 4 bases, leaving 9 bases not matched to a gene. The CDR3 is 16 residues long. CDR3 region: CASSFIPTGGWYEQYF. In DNA form, the CDR3 reads TGTGCCAGCAGTTTTATACCGACAGGGGGCTGGTACGAGCAGTACTTC.

There are a few counts of this clonotype. The rearrangement joins TRBV7-9 to TRBJ2-5, with 12 bases that match TRBD2. Germline lookup yields CDR1 SEHNR and CDR2 FQNEAQ (reference sequence). This CDR3 has 16 amino acids. The V gene end was trimmed by 4 bases and the J gene end by 0 bases; junction bases not matched to a gene: 3. The CDR3 sequence is CASSSGLAGNQETQYF. As DNA, the CDR3 is TGTGCCAGCAGCTCCGGACTAGCGGGGAACCAAGAGACCCAGTACTTC.

This clonotype was seen only a few times. The V and J genes are TRBV6-1 and TRBJ1-5, with 10 bases fitting TRBD1. Germline lookup yields CDR1 MNHNS and CDR2 SASEGT. V shed 7 bases, J shed 5 bases, and the junction held 5 bases outside the gene matches. This CDR3 spans 14 amino acids. The CDR3 sequence: CASKMTGGYQPQHF. The CDR3, as DNA: TGTGCCAGCAAGATGACAGGGGGCTATCAGCCCCAGCATTTT.

The J gene is TRBJ2-3, the V gene TRBV5-1; D could derive from TRBD1 or TRBD2 (5 bases each). Germline V gene sequence: CDR1 SGHRS, CDR2 YFSETQ. Trimming cost V 4 bases and J 4 bases, with 19 bases left between them. The CDR3 is 16 amino acids. The CDR3 nucleotides are TGCGCCAGCAGCCCCGGGGACGGAATATCCGCAGATACGCAGTATTTT. Encoded protein: CASSPGDGISADTQYF.

This clonotype was observed a handful of times. The rearrangement uses TRBV7-7 and TRBJ2-5; perhaps TRBD1 as D (6 bases). The length of the CDR3 is 14 residues. From germline, CDR1 is SSHAT and CDR2 FNYEAQ (reference sequence). Trimming left V 3 bases short and J 5 bases short, with 13 bases between. The CDR3, as DNA: TGTGCCAGCAGCTTGACAGGCCCCCTGGAGACCCAGTACTTC. Translation: CASSLTGPLETQYF.

This clonotype was seen a few times. The V call is TRBV20-1, the J call TRBJ1-6; D is uncertain. The ends were cut back, 3 bases at V and 6 bases at J, with 12 bases in the middle. The CDR3 sequence is 14 residues long. CDR1 is DFQATT and CDR2 is SNEGSKA in the germline V gene (reference sequence). CDR3 sequence reads: CSASSQLSNSPLHF. Written as DNA, the CDR3 is TGCAGTGCTAGTTCTCAATTGTCTAATTCACCCCTCCACTTT.